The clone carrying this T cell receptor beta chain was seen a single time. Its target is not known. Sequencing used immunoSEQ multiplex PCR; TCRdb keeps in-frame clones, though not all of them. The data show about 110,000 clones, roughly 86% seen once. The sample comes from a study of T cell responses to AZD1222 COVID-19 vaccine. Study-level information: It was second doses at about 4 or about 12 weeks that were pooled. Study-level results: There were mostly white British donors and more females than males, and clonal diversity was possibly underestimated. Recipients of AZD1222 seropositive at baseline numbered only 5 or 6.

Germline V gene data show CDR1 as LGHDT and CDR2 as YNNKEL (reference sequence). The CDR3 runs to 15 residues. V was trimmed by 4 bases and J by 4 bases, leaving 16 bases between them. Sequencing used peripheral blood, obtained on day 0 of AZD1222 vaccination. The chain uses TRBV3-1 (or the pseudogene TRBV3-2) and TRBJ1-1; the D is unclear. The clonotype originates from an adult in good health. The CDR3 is CASSPLATSSTEAFF. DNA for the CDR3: TGTGCCAGCAGCCCCTTAGCGACGAGTTCCACTGAAGCTTTCTTT.